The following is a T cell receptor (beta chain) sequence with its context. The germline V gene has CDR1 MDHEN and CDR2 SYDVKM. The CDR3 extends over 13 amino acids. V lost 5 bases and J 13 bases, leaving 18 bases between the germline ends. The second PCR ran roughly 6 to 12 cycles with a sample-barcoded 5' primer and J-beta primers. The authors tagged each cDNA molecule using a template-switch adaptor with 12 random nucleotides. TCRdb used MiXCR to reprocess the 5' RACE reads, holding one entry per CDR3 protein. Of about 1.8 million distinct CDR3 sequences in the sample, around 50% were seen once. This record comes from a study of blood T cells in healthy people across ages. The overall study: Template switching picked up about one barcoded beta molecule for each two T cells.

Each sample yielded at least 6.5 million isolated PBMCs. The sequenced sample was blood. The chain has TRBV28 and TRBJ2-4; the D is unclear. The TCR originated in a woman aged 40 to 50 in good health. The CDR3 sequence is CASSPPLAYGQYF. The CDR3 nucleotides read TGTGCCAGCAGTCCCCCCTTAGCCTACGGGCAGTACTTC. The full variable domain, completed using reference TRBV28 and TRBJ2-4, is DVKVTQSSRYLVKRTGEKVFLECVQDMDHENMFWYRQDPGLGLRLIYFSYDVKMKEKGDIPEGYSVSREKKERFSLILESASTNQTSMYLCASSPPLAYGQYFGAGTRLSVL.